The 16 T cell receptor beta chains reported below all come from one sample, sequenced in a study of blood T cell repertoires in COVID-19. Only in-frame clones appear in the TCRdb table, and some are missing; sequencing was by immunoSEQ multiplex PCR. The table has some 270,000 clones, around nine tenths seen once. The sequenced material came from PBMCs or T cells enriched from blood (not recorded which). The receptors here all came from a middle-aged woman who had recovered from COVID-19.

CDR3 DNA: TGCAGCGTTGTTCGGGGAGGGGTTGACGAGCAGTACTTC. This sequence encodes CSVVRGGVDEQYF. The V and J genes are TRBV29-1 and TRBJ2-7; 7 positions match TRBD2. Germline assignment: CDR1 SQVTM and CDR2 ANQGSEA. This CDR3 is 13 amino acids long. With V trimmed by 4 bases and J by 5 bases, 8 bases remained unmatched.

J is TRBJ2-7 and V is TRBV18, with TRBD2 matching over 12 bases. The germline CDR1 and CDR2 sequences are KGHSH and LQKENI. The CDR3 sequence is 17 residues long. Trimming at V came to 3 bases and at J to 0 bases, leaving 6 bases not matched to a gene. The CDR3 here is CASSPTLTSGSSYEQYF. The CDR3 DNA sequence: TGTGCCAGCTCACCGACTTTGACTAGCGGGAGCTCCTACGAGCAGTACTTC.

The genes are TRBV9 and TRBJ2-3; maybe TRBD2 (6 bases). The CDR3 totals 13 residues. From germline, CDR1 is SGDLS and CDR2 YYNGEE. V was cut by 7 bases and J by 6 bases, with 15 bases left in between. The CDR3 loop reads CASALEGRDTQYF. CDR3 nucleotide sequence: TGTGCCAGCGCTTTGGAGGGCCGGGATACGCAGTATTTT.

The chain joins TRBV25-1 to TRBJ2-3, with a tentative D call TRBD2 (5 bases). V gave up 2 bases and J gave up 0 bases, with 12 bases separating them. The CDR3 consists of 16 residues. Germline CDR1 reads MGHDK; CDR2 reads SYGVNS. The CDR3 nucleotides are TGTGCCAGCAGTGAAGCAGGAGGAGGTAGCACAGATACGCAGTATTTT. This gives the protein CASSEAGGGSTDTQYF.

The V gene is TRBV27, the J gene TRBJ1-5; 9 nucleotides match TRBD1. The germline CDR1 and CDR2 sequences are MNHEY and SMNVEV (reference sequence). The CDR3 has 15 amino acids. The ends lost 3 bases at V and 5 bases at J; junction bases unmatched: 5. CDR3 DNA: TGTGCCAGCAGTTTTATCGGACAGGGGTATCAGCCCCAGCATTTT. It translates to CASSFIGQGYQPQHF.

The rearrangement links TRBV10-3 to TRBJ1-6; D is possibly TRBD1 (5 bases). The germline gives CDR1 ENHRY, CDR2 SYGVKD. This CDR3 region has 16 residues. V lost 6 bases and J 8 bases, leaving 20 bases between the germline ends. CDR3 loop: CAIRSGLTGGDSPLHF. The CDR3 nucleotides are TGTGCCATCAGATCGGGCCTCACCGGGGGTGATTCACCCCTCCACTTT.

The CDR3 loop is CASSIRDRGHNEQFF. The DNA for the CDR3 is TGTGCCAGTAGTATTCGGGACAGGGGGCACAATGAGCAGTTCTTC. This sequence joins TRBV19 and TRBJ2-1, with 12 bases identical to TRBD1. V dropped 3 bases and J dropped 5; count of bases not matched to a gene: 2. Germline V gene lookup returns CDR1 LNHDA and CDR2 SQIVND (reference sequence). The CDR3 covers 15 residues.

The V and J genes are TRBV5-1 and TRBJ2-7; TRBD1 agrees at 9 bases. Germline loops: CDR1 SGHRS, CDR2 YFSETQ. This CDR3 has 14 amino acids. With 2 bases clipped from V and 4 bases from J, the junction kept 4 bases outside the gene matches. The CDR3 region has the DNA TGCGCCAGCAGCTTAGATGGACAGGGGTACGAGCAGTACTTC. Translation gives CASSLDGQGYEQYF.

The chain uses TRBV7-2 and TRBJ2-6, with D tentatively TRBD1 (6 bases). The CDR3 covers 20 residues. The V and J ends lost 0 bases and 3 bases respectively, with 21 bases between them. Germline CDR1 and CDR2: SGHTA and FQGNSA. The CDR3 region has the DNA TGTGCCAGCAGCTTAGCGCCCAGGGGTCGCCGCGGCTTTGGGGCCAACGTCCTGACTTTC. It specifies CASSLAPRGRRGFGANVLTF.

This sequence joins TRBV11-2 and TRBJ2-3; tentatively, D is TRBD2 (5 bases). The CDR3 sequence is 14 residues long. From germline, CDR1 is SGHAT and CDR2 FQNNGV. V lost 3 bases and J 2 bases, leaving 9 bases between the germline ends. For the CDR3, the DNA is TGTGCCAGCAGCTTTTCGGGGAACACAGATACGCAGTATTTT. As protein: CASSFSGNTDTQYF.

CDR3 bases: TGTGCCAGTAGTCCGGACCGGGAGGCTGAAGCTTTCTTT. Protein: CASSPDREAEAFF. This chain connects TRBV19 to TRBJ1-1; D unclear. Trimming took 5 bases from V and 6 from J, leaving 13 bases between them. Germline assignment: CDR1 LNHDA and CDR2 SQIVND (reference sequence). This CDR3 spans 13 amino acids.

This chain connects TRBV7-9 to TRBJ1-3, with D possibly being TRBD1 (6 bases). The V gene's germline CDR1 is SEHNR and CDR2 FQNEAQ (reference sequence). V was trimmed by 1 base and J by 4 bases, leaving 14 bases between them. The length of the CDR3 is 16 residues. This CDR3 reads CASSLGAGAQGNTIYF. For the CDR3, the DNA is TGTGCCAGCAGCTTAGGGGCAGGGGCGCAAGGAAACACCATATATTTT.

The CDR3 protein is CATSRAHRGLGYTF. The CDR3 nucleotides read TGTGCCACCAGCAGAGCACACAGGGGGCTTGGCTACACCTTC. The chain is built from TRBV15 and TRBJ1-2, with 9 bases fitting TRBD1. J was trimmed by 7 bases and V by 1 base; bases with no gene match: 4. Per the germline V gene, CDR1 is LNHNV and CDR2 is YYDKDF (reference sequence). CDR3 size: 14 residues.

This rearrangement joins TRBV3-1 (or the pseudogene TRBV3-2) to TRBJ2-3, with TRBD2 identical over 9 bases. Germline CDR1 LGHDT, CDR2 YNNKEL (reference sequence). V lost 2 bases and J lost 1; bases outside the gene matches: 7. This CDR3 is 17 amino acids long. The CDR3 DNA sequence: TGTGCCAGCAGCCAATATCAGCGGGGGGCCCGCACAGATACGCAGTATTTT. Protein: CASSQYQRGARTDTQYF.

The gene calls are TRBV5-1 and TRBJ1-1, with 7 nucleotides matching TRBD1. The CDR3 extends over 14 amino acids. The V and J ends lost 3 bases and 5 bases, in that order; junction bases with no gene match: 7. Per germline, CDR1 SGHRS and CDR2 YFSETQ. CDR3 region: CASSYRQGGTEAFF. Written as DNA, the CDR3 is TGCGCCAGCAGCTATAGACAGGGCGGTACTGAAGCTTTCTTT.

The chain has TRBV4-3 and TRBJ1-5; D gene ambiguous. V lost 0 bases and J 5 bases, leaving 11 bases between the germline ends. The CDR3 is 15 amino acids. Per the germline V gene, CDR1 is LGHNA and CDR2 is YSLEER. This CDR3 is CASSQEPTRDQPQHF. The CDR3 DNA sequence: TGCGCCAGCAGCCAAGAGCCTACTCGGGATCAGCCCCAGCATTTT.